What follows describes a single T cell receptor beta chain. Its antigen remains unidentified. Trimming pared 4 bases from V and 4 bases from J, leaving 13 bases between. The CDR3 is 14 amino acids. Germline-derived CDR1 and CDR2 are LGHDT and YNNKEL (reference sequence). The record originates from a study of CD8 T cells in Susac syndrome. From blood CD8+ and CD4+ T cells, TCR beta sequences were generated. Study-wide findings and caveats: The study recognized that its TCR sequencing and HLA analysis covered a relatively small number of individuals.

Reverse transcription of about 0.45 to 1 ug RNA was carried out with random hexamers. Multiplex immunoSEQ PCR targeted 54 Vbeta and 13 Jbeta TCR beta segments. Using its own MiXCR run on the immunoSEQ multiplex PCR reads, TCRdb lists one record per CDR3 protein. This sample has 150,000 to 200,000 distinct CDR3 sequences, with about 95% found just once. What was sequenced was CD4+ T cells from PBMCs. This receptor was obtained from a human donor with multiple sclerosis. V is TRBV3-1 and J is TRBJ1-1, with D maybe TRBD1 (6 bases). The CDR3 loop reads CASSLQGFGTEAFF. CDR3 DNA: TGTGCCAGCAGCCTCCAGGGGTTCGGCACTGAAGCTTTCTTT.